This T cell receptor beta chain appears in the sequencing data of a study of blood T cell repertoires in COVID-19. On the study more broadly: There were acute and convalescent COVID-19 samples, and they came from the United States, Italy and Spain. In each case, the material was cDNA or gDNA derived from T cells, B-cell-depleted T cells, or PBMCs.

The length of the CDR3 is 15 residues. Germline CDR1 is LNHDA and CDR2 is SQIVND (reference sequence). V lost 6 bases, J lost 7 bases, and 8 bases stayed unmatched. Under the authors' procedure: Researchers report that nucleated cell counts were estimated from reference gene primer amplification. The table came from immunoSEQ multiplex PCR; TCRdb's copy has only in-frame clones and leaves some out. V and J calls and clone size are those listed in that table; D and trimming were worked out from the DNA. The sample holds more than 90,000 clones, around 83% seen once. This receptor was taken from a man between 65 and 85 years old with acute or convalescent COVID-19. This rearrangement joins TRBV19 to TRBJ1-6; TRBD1 matches 8 bases. Material for sequencing was peripheral blood. The CDR3 nucleotides are TGTGCCAGTAGGGCACAGGGGGATGGGAATTCACCCCTCCACTTT. Translation: CASRAQGDGNSPLHF.